This TCR beta chain was captured in a study of cytomegalovirus exposure and HLA in healthy donors. This CDR3 has 13 amino acids. The germline V gene has CDR1 SGHTA and CDR2 FQGTGA. With 6 bases removed from V and 1 base from J, the gap between germline ends came to 9 bases. In the PCR, 60 Vbeta and 13 Jbeta primers were used. Sequencing was performed with immunoSEQ multiplex PCR; in TCRdb, only in-frame clones are kept and a portion is missing. The data show more than 95,000 clones, about 81% seen once. The specimen was PBMCs. This clonotype was obtained from a woman between 45 and 65 years old in good health and CMV-seropositive. This chain joins TRBV7-3 and TRBJ1-1, with D possibly TRBD1 on 5 matching bases. DNA of the CDR3: TGTGCCAGCAGACGACAGCAGAACACTGAAGCTTTCTTT. Translated: CASRRQQNTEAFF.